Shown below are 29 T cell receptor beta chains from a single sample sequenced in a study of cytomegalovirus exposure and HLA in healthy donors. Profiling relied on immunoSEQ multiplex PCR, and the TCRdb table lists in-frame clones only, not all of them. The table lists some 90,000 clones, 95% to 98% of them singletons. Sequencing used PBMCs. These receptors were taken from a man in his late teens or twenties in good health and CMV-seronegative.

This clone was seen a single time. V gene TRBV28 combines with J gene TRBJ2-4; 11 bases map to TRBD2. This CDR3 is built from 21 residues. CDR1 and CDR2 (germline): MDHEN, SYDVKM. The ends lost 3 bases at V and 0 bases at J; junction bases unmatched: 16. Here the CDR3 DNA reads TGTGCCAGCAGTTTTTCTTACCATAACGTGACTAGCGGGGAAGCCAAAAACATTCAGTACTTC. Its protein product is CASSFSYHNVTSGEAKNIQYF.

The V call is TRBV15, the J call TRBJ1-2, with 12 bases that match TRBD1. The junction had 13 bases not matched to a gene; V was cut back by 5 bases and J by 9 bases. Germline V CDR1 and CDR2: LNHNV, YYDKDF (reference sequence). This CDR3 has 16 amino acids. CDR3 nucleotides: TGTGCCACCAGCCGAAAGTCCGGGACAGGGGGCGTTCGCTACACCTTC. This translates into CATSRKSGTGGVRYTF.

The chain is built from TRBV12-5 and TRBJ1-3, with D hard to call. V dropped 3 bases and J dropped 0 bases, with 6 bases sitting between them. This CDR3 spans 14 amino acids. Per germline, CDR1 LGHNT and CDR2 FRNRAP. DNA for the CDR3: TGTGCTAGTGGTTTACAGAGCTCTGGAAACACCATATATTTT. Protein: CASGLQSSGNTIYF.

This clone showed up just once. CDR3: CASSTRGALNQPQHF. CDR3 sequence (DNA): TGTGCCAGCAGTACCCGGGGGGCACTCAATCAGCCCCAGCATTTT. The chain recombines TRBV27 with TRBJ1-5; D perhaps matches TRBD1 (6 bases). The CDR3 extends over 15 amino acids. V gave up 5 bases and J gave up 3 bases, with 14 bases separating them. CDR1 is MNHEY, CDR2 SMNVEV, per germline (reference sequence).

CDR3 DNA sequence: TGTGCCAGCAGCTTAGTCGAGGGATCGATCGGAAACACCATATATTTT. It translates to CASSLVEGSIGNTIYF. V is TRBV7-9 and J is TRBJ1-3; D is undetermined. Trimming cost V 1 base and J 4 bases, with 14 bases left between them. Germline V gene data show CDR1 as SEHNR and CDR2 as FQNEAQ (reference sequence). The CDR3 length is 16 residues.

The CDR3 spells CASSQALTGAGYTF. The DNA for the CDR3 is TGTGCCAGCAGCCAAGCCTTAACAGGGGCAGGCTACACCTTC. The chain links TRBV14 to TRBJ1-2, with 7 bases matching TRBD1. Per germline, CDR1 SGHDN and CDR2 FVKESK. CDR3 length: 14 residues. V dropped 1 base and J dropped 8; count of bases not matched to a gene: 7.

The V and J genes are TRBV4-1 and TRBJ2-3; maybe TRBD2 (7 bases). CDR3 size: 14 residues. Trimming shortened V by 7 bases and J by 5 bases, and 16 bases separated the two germline ends. CDR1 is MGHRA and CDR2 is YSYEKL in the germline V gene. CDR3 nucleotides: TGCGCCAGCACCCAGGGAGGGGGGATAGATACGCAGTATTTT. It codes for CASTQGGGIDTQYF.

The rearrangement uses TRBV5-1 and TRBJ2-2; 10 nucleotides match TRBD2. J lost 8 bases, V lost 3 bases, and 7 bases had no gene match. This CDR3 contains 15 residues. Germline CDR1 SGHRS, CDR2 YFSETQ. CDR3 sequence reads: CASSYGLAVFGELFF. In nucleotides, the CDR3 is TGCGCCAGCAGCTACGGACTAGCGGTTTTTGGGGAGCTGTTTTTT.

The V gene is TRBV6-5, the J gene TRBJ2-1; D gene unclear. Germline V gene lookup returns CDR1 MNHEY and CDR2 SVGAGI. V was shortened by 2 bases and J by 7 bases, with 6 bases between the two germline ends. This CDR3 comprises 12 residues. The chain's CDR3 is CASSYPGNEQFF. CDR3 nucleotides: TGTGCCAGCAGTTACCCGGGTAATGAGCAGTTCTTC.

The rearrangement links TRBV7-2 to TRBJ1-2; TRBD1 agrees at 10 bases. V gave up 9 bases and J gave up 4 bases; unmatched junction bases: 5. The CDR3 is made up of 13 amino acids. Germline CDR1 reads SGHTA; CDR2 reads FQGNSA. CDR3 nucleotide sequence: TGTGCCAGTGATCGGGACAGGGGCTATGGCTACACCTTC. This translates into CASDRDRGYGYTF.

Here the CDR3 DNA reads TGTGCCAGCAGCTTGGGCGTGTCTACGCAGTATTTT. Translation gives CASSLGVSTQYF. The genes are TRBV5-4 and TRBJ2-3; no definite D call. The V and J ends lost 0 bases and 8 bases respectively, with 7 bases between them. The CDR3 length is 12 residues. Germline V lookup: CDR1 SGHNT, CDR2 YYREEE (reference sequence).

The chain recombines TRBV10-3 with TRBJ1-5; possible D gene TRBD1, 5 bases. CDR1 and CDR2 from the germline V gene are ENHRY and SYGVKD. CDR3 length: 14 residues. V gave up 2 bases and J gave up 2 bases, with 7 bases separating them. In DNA form, the CDR3 reads TGTGCCATCAGTGAGCAGGGTGGCAATCAGCCCCAGCATTTT. Its translation is CAISEQGGNQPQHF.

This clone was seen once. The CDR3 spells CASSAPRQGLGGNTIYF. The CDR3 nucleotides read TGTGCCAGCAGTGCCCCCCGACAGGGTCTTGGTGGAAACACCATATATTTT. The rearrangement joins TRBV28 to TRBJ1-3; 7 nucleotides match TRBD1. The germline CDR1 and CDR2 sequences are MDHEN and SYDVKM. Losses at the gene ends were 5 bases for V and 3 bases for J; bases not matched to a gene: 13. The CDR3 is 17 amino acids.

The rearrangement links TRBV6-5 to TRBJ1-1; no definite D call. The CDR3 consists of 13 residues. Trimming took 8 bases from V and 0 from J, leaving 10 bases between them. Germline V CDR1 and CDR2: MNHEY, SVGAGI. The CDR3 loop is CASGKGVNTEAFF. CDR3 nucleotide sequence: TGTGCCAGCGGAAAGGGAGTGAACACTGAAGCTTTCTTT.

This chain links TRBV4-1 with TRBJ2-3; TRBD2 matches at 7 bases. In germline, CDR1 is MGHRA, CDR2 YSYEKL. This CDR3 is built from 18 residues. V lost 1 base to trimming and J lost 2 bases; unmatched junction nucleotides: 12. In DNA form, the CDR3 reads TGCGCCAGCAGCCAAGGATCTCTAGCGGAACTTCTCACAGATACGCAGTATTTT. Its protein is CASSQGSLAELLTDTQYF.

The chain links TRBV27 to TRBJ1-2; possible D gene TRBD1, 6 bases. Germline V gene lookup returns CDR1 MNHEY and CDR2 SMNVEV (reference sequence). This CDR3 comprises 14 residues. Trimming stripped 3 bases from V and 5 bases from J, with 13 bases between. Here the CDR3 reads CASSLDSGSYGYTF. The DNA for the CDR3 is TGTGCCAGCAGTTTGGACAGTGGGAGTTATGGCTACACCTTC.

The chain couples TRBV28 to TRBJ2-7; D unclear. The V gene lost 3 bases and the J gene lost 10 bases, with 16 bases spanning the gap. The CDR3 loop spans 13 amino acids. CDR1 is MDHEN and CDR2 is SYDVKM in the germline V gene. CDR3 in amino acids: CASSFSMVRPQYV. The CDR3, as DNA: TGTGCCAGCAGTTTTTCGATGGTACGCCCTCAGTACGTC.

CDR3 region: CASSPPGQANTGELFF. The CDR3 nucleotides are TGTGCCAGCAGCCCACCGGGACAGGCGAACACCGGGGAGCTGTTTTTT. The chain links TRBV7-9 to TRBJ2-2; TRBD1 aligns across 8 bases. CDR3 size: 16 residues. V lost 5 bases and J lost 0; bases outside the gene matches: 5. Germline loops: CDR1 SEHNR, CDR2 FQNEAQ (reference sequence).

The chain is built from TRBV11-3 and TRBJ2-3, with TRBD1 matching over 9 bases. V was pared by 1 base and J by 2 bases, with 7 bases of the junction left unmatched. The germline CDR1 and CDR2 sequences are SGHNT and YENEEA. There are 17 residues in the CDR3. CDR3 sequence: CASSLGTTGGYTDTQYF. CDR3 DNA sequence: TGTGCCAGCAGCTTAGGGACGACAGGGGGGTACACAGATACGCAGTATTTT.

This clone occurred once. The gene calls are TRBV30 and TRBJ2-7, with D perhaps TRBD1 (6 bases). Trimming cost V 7 bases and J 3 bases, with 13 bases left between them. Germline V gene sequence: CDR1 GTSNPN, CDR2 SVGIG (reference sequence). The CDR3 runs 12 residues. The CDR3 loop is CASKQGNYEQYV. CDR3 DNA sequence: TGTGCCTCAAAACAGGGTAACTACGAGCAGTACGTC.

The chain has TRBV30 and TRBJ1-1; the D is unclear. V was pared by 4 bases and J by 1 base, with 10 bases between. CDR1 and CDR2 from the germline V gene are GTSNPN and SVGIG (reference sequence). The CDR3 sequence is 13 residues long. The CDR3 nucleotides read TGTGCCTGGAACCTCGGGGAGAACACTGAAGCTTTCTTT. Encoded protein: CAWNLGENTEAFF. Full variable domain (rest looked up from reference TRBV30 and TRBJ1-1): SQTIHQWPATLVQPVGSPLSLECTVEGTSNPNLYWYRQAAGRGLQLLFYSVGIGQISSEVPQNLSASRPQDRQFILSSKKLLLSDSGFYLCAWNLGENTEAFFGQGTRLTVV.

This chain links TRBV6-4 with TRBJ2-1; 10 bases agree with TRBD2. With V trimmed by 6 bases and J by 5 bases, 10 bases remained unmatched. The CDR3 spans 16 residues. Germline CDR1 and CDR2: MRHNA and SNTAGT. The CDR3 here is CASSEQAGGPHNEQFF. The CDR3 DNA is TGTGCCAGCAGCGAACAAGCGGGGGGGCCCCACAATGAGCAGTTCTTC.

The V and J genes are TRBV7-9 and TRBJ1-1; unclear D gene. Per the germline V gene, CDR1 is SEHNR and CDR2 is FQNEAQ (reference sequence). The V and J ends lost 3 bases and 0 bases respectively, with 2 bases between them. The CDR3 runs 12 residues. This CDR3 is CASSFVNTEAFF. In DNA, the CDR3 is TGTGCCAGCAGCTTCGTGAACACTGAAGCTTTCTTT.

This rearrangement joins TRBV7-2 to TRBJ1-5; 7 nucleotides align to TRBD1. This CDR3 region has 14 residues. V lost 3 bases, J lost 7 bases, and 6 bases stayed unmatched. Germline V lookup: CDR1 SGHTA, CDR2 FQGNSA. The DNA of the CDR3 is TGTGCCAGCAGCTTCAGACAGGGTGAACAGCCCCAGCATTTT. Its protein product is CASSFRQGEQPQHF.

This chain joins TRBV14 and TRBJ1-2; D gene uncertain. The V and J ends lost 5 bases and 1 base respectively, with 8 bases between them. This CDR3 comprises 13 residues. The germline V gene has CDR1 SGHDN and CDR2 FVKESK. CDR3 sequence: CASSEQSNYGYTF. The CDR3 coding sequence is TGTGCCAGCAGCGAACAGAGTAACTATGGCTACACCTTC.

The J gene is TRBJ1-5, the V gene TRBV7-2; D possibly corresponds to TRBD1 (6 bases). Trimming removed 5 bases from V and 3 bases from J, with 11 bases in between. Looked up from germline, CDR1 is SGHTA and CDR2 is FQGNSA. The CDR3 runs 14 residues. The CDR3: CASSLRQANQPQHF. The CDR3 DNA reads TGTGCCAGCAGCCTTCGACAGGCCAATCAGCCCCAGCATTTT.

The chain couples TRBV15 to TRBJ2-7, with TRBD2 identical over 7 bases. The germline V gene encodes CDR1 LNHNV and CDR2 YYDKDF (reference sequence). Unmatched junction bases numbered 9, after V lost 4 bases and J lost 6 bases. This CDR3 has 14 amino acids. The DNA of the CDR3 is TGTGCCACCAGCAACGGCGGGAGTTCCCTCGAGCAGTACTTC. Its protein is CATSNGGSSLEQYF.

The chain recombines TRBV7-2 with TRBJ2-1; 7 positions agree with TRBD2. Germline V gene lookup returns CDR1 SGHTA and CDR2 FQGNSA. CDR3 size: 15 residues. Losses at the gene ends were 2 bases for V and 6 bases for J; bases not matched to a gene: 7. The CDR3 protein is CASSLSVGGGNEQFF. The CDR3 bases are TGTGCCAGCAGCTTATCTGTAGGCGGGGGCAATGAGCAGTTCTTC.

This chain joins TRBV27 and TRBJ2-5, with D maybe TRBD1 (6 bases). The CDR3 loop spans 13 amino acids. The germline V gene encodes CDR1 MNHEY and CDR2 SMNVEV (reference sequence). V lost 3 bases, J lost 1 base, and 6 bases lay in between. DNA for the CDR3: TGTGCCAGCAGTTTCAGGGGCCAAGAGACCCAGTACTTC. Protein sequence: CASSFRGQETQYF.